This passage covers 3 T cell receptor beta chains from one sample sequenced in a study of breast tumors, draining lymph nodes, adjacent tissues. Axillary draining lymph nodes of breast cancer patients supplied the node samples. TCRdb independently ran MiXCR on the multiplex PCR reads; one entry per CDR3 protein. Of approximately 280,000 distinct CDR3 sequences in the sample, about 33% were seen once. The source material was axillary lymph node tissue. Receptors originate from a female donor with breast cancer. Some clones in this sample may be carry-over from other donors' samples.

This clonotype came up a few times. The genes are TRBV11-3 and TRBJ1-1, with D unclear. Trimming shortened V by 7 bases and J by 0 bases, and 12 bases separated the two germline ends. This CDR3 comprises 14 residues. CDR1 SGHNT and CDR2 YENEEA come from the germline V gene. The CDR3 spells CASTPSTMNTEAFF. The DNA of the CDR3 is TGTGCCAGCACACCGTCTACTATGAACACTGAAGCTTTCTTT.

This clonotype came up a few times. This chain connects TRBV28 to TRBJ2-7, with D perhaps given as TRBD1 or TRBD2 (5 bases each). The V and J ends lost 3 bases and 0 bases respectively, with 9 bases between them. The CDR3 totals 14 residues. CDR1 is MDHEN, CDR2 SYDVKM, per germline. The CDR3 bases are TGTGCCAGCAGTTTCAGAGGGGCCTCCTACGAGCAGTACTTC. Translation gives CASSFRGASYEQYF.

This clonotype has a count of ten or more. The chain employs TRBV24-1 and TRBJ2-3; D unresolved. CDR3 length: 15 residues. Germline V gene data show CDR1 as KGHDR and CDR2 as SFDVKD. V was shortened by 4 bases and J by 4 bases, with 14 bases between the two germline ends. The CDR3 nucleotides are TGTGCCACCAGTGAGACCCAAGGTGGGGCAGATACGCAGTATTTT. Protein: CATSETQGGADTQYF.